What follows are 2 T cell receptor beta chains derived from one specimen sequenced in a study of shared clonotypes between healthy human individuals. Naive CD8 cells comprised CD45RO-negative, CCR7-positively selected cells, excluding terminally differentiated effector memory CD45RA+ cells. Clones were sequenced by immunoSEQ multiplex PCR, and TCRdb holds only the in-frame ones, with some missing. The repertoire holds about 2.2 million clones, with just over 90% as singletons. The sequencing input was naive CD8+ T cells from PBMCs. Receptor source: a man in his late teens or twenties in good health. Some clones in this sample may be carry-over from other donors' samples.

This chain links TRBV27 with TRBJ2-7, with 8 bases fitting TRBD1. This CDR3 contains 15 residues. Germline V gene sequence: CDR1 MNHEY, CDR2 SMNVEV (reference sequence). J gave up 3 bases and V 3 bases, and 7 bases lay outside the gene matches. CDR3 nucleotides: TGTGCCAGCAGTTTCATAGGACAGGGCTTCTACGAGCAGTACTTC. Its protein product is CASSFIGQGFYEQYF.

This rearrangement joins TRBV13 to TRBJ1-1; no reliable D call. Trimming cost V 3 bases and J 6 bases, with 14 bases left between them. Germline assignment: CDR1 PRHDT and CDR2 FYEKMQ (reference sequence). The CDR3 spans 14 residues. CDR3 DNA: TGTGCCAGCAGCTTGGGCAGGTGGTTAGCTGAAGCTTTCTTT. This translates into CASSLGRWLAEAFF.